This T cell receptor beta chain was observed in a study of OX40 agonist ivuxolimab in advanced cancers. The study, taken as a whole, reports: Researchers report that CD8+ T cells had, on average, more expanded clones than CD4+.

Trimming took 0 bases from V and 6 from J; bases not matched to a gene: 10. CDR3 length: 17 residues. Germline V gives CDR1 KGHSH, CDR2 LQKENI. Assay: immunoSEQ multiplex PCR; the TCRdb copy retains only in-frame clones and omits some. The sample has tens of thousands of clones, about 80% seen once. Turning to this clone: Antigen: not known.

The chain uses TRBV18 and TRBJ2-1; 8 bases map to TRBD2. The source of this sequence is an adult with an advanced solid tumor such as melanoma, head and neck, liver or kidney cancer. The material was CD4+ or CD8+ T cells sorted from blood, obtained in a trial of the OX40 agonist ivuxolimab. The CDR3 is CASSPPQRGTESNEQFF. The CDR3 coding sequence is TGTGCCAGCTCACCACCACAGCGGGGGACGGAATCCAATGAGCAGTTCTTC.